A selection of T cell receptor beta chains follows, all from one sample in a study of PD-L1 blockade in urothelial cancer. The repertoire was sequenced with immunoSEQ multiplex PCR; TCRdb's copy has only in-frame clones and lacks some. This repertoire shows tens of thousands of clones, over 80% found once; its top ten account for roughly 8.3%. Here the sequenced sample was PBMCs, taken around atezolizumab (anti-PD-L1) treatment. Every receptor here comes from a woman in her seventies with urothelial cancer. Each CDR3 is given with its conserved first and last residue. The order of the fields is clone size, J gene, D gene, V gene, CDR3 DNA, CDR3 protein. The D gene is left open where the match is weak. The size field is filled for only some rows; it gives once, few, many or a size class.

NA	TRBJ1-4	TRBD1	TRBV15	TGTGCCACCAGCAGGGAGGACAGGGGGGGAGAAAAACTGTTTTTT	CATSREDRGGEKLFF
NA	TRBJ2-3	TRBD2	TRBV28	TGTGCCAGCAGTTTACCCCCTCTACTAGCGGGGACAGATACGCAGTATTTT	CASSLPPLLAGTDTQYF
once	TRBJ2-5	NA	TRBV2	TGTGCCAGCACCCGTGAGTCCACTAAAGAGACCCAGTACTTC	CASTRESTKETQYF
NA	TRBJ2-3	TRBD1	TRBV9	TGTGCCAGCAGCCTCACGACAGGGCCTAGCACAGATACGCAGTATTTT	CASSLTTGPSTDTQYF
once	TRBJ2-7	TRBD2	TRBV27	TGTGCCAGCAGGGCACTAGCGGGAGGGCCTTGGTTCTCTCTCGAGCAGTACTTC	CASRALAGGPWFSLEQYF
once	TRBJ2-5	NA	TRBV29-1	TGCAGCGTTCTACGCGGGGCGGAGACCCAGTACTTC	CSVLRGAETQYF
NA	TRBJ1-2	NA	TRBV9	TGTGCCAGCAGCGTAGAGGAGGGGGGCTACACCTTC	CASSVEEGGYTF
NA	TRBJ2-1	TRBD2	TRBV7-8	TGTGCCAGCAGCTCCTCCTATCCGGGGGGAAACAATGAGCAGTTCTTC	CASSSSYPGGNNEQFF
NA	TRBJ1-2	NA	TRBV6-1	TGTGCCAGCAGTGATTCTTATTATGGCTACACCTTC	CASSDSYYGYTF
NA	TRBJ2-1	NA	TRBV4-3	TGCGCCAGCAGCCAAGAGGCGGATCTGTATATTGGTGAGCAGTTCTTC	CASSQEADLYIGEQFF
NA	TRBJ1-3	NA	TRBV5-1	TGCGCCAGCAGCTTTGGGGGGACCATATATTTT	CASSFGGTIYF
NA	TRBJ2-7	TRBD2	TRBV7-3	TGTGCCAGCAGCTCCCGAGCGGGAGTTGAGCAGTACTTC	CASSSRAGVEQYF
NA	TRBJ2-7	TRBD1	TRBV27	TGTGCCAGCAGTCCGCGACAGGGGAGCTACGAGCAGTACTTC	CASSPRQGSYEQYF
NA	TRBJ1-1	NA	TRBV5-4	TGTGCCAGCAGCACGAGACAGATGGGAACCACTGAAGCTTTCTTT	CASSTRQMGTTEAFF
once	TRBJ2-3	TRBD2	TRBV5-4	TGTGCCAGCAGCGTCGGACTAGCGGGAGGGCCAGATACGCAGTATTTT	CASSVGLAGGPDTQYF
NA	TRBJ1-3	TRBD1	TRBV6-1	TGTGCCAGTCAACGACAGGGGGGAAACACCATATATTTT	CASQRQGGNTIYF
NA	TRBJ1-1	NA	TRBV10-3	TGTGCCATCAGGGATCAGACGGGTTTTAGGACTGAAGCTTTCTTT	CAIRDQTGFRTEAFF
NA	TRBJ2-2	NA	TRBV18	TGTGCCAGCTCATTGGACAGCGCAGCGAACACCGGGGAGCTGTTTTTT	CASSLDSAANTGELFF
NA	TRBJ2-6	TRBD1	TRBV2	TGTGCCAGCAAGACAGGGGGAGGTGGGGCCAACGTCCTGACTTTC	CASKTGGGGANVLTF
NA	TRBJ1-5	NA	TRBV7-5	TGTGCCAGAAGCTTAGGGACAGGTAGAAGCAATCAGCCCCAGCATTTT	CARSLGTGRSNQPQHF
NA	TRBJ2-2	TRBD2	TRBV4-1	TGCGCCAGCAGCTATAAAGCGGGGTACGAAGACACCGGGGAGCTGTTTTTT	CASSYKAGYEDTGELFF
NA	TRBJ1-1	NA	TRBV2	TGTGCCAGCGTTGGAGGAGGCGGGACTGAAGCTTTCTTT	CASVGGGGTEAFF
NA	TRBJ2-7	NA	TRBV2	TGTGCCAGCAGTGAAGGGATGGGGGCCGAGCAGTACTTC	CASSEGMGAEQYF
NA	TRBJ2-5	NA	TRBV7-6	TGTGCCAGCAGCCTGGCTGGGAGGGAGACCCAGTACTTC	CASSLAGRETQYF
NA	TRBJ2-1	NA	TRBV28	TGTGCCAGCCCCCCCGGACCCCTAGGGGTTAGGTACAATGAGCAGTTCTTC	CASPPGPLGVRYNEQFF
NA	TRBJ2-3	TRBD2	TRBV5-8	TGTGCCAGCAGCTTGAGTAGTGGTTCTAGCGGGACGAGCACAGATACGCAGTATTTT	CASSLSSGSSGTSTDTQYF
NA	TRBJ1-2	NA	TRBV11-2	TGTGCCAGCAGCTTAGTCCTACAGGGATCTGGCGGTGGCTACACCTTC	CASSLVLQGSGGGYTF
once	TRBJ2-5	TRBD2	TRBV19	TGTGCCAGTAGTCCCACAGGCGGGAGGGAGACCCAGTACTTC	CASSPTGGRETQYF
NA	TRBJ1-2	NA	TRBV7-6	TGTGCCAGCAGCCTCGGCAGGGGAAATTATGGCTACACCTTC	CASSLGRGNYGYTF
NA	TRBJ1-2	NA	TRBV6-5	TGTGCCAGCAGGCAGCTCACTGAGGGCAACTATGGCTACACCTTC	CASRQLTEGNYGYTF
NA	TRBJ2-5	TRBD1	TRBV10-2	TGCGCCAGCAGTGGGCCGGGACAGGGTAGAGGAGAGACCCAGTACTTC	CASSGPGQGRGETQYF
few	TRBJ1-2	TRBD1	TRBV5-5	TGTGCCAGCAGCTTCCCGGACAGGGGAGATGGCTACACCTTC	CASSFPDRGDGYTF
NA	TRBJ1-2	TRBD1	TRBV7-2	TGTGCCAGCAGACGTACCGGGACAGGGATGGGCTATGGCTACACCTTC	CASRRTGTGMGYGYTF